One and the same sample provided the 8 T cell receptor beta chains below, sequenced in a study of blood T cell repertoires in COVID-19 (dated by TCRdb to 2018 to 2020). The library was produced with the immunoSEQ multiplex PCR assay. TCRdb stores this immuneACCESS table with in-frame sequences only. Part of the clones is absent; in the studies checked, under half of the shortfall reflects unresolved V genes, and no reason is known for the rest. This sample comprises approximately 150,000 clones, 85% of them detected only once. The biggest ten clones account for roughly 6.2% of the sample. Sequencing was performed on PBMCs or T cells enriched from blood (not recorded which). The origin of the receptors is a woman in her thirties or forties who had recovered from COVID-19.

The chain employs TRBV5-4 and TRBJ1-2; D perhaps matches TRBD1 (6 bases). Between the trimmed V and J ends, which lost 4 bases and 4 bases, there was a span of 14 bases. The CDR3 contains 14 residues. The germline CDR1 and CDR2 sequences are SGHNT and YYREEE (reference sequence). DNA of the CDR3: TGTGCCAGCAGCGAGGGGACAACTAGCTATGGCTACACCTTC. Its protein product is CASSEGTTSYGYTF. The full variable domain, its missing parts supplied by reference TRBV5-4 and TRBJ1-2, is ETGVTQSPTHLIKTRGQQVTLRCSSQSGHNTVSWYQQALGQGPQFIFQYYREEENGRGNFPPRFSGLQFPNYSSELNVNALELDDSALYLCASSEGTTSYGYTFGSGTRLTVV.

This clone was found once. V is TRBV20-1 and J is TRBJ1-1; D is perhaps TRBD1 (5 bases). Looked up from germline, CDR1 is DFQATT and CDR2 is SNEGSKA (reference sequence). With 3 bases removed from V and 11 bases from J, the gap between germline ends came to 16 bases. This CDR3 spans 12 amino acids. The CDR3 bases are TGCAGTGCTAGTTCGGGGGACCTCGGGGCTTTCTTT. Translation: CSASSGDLGAFF.

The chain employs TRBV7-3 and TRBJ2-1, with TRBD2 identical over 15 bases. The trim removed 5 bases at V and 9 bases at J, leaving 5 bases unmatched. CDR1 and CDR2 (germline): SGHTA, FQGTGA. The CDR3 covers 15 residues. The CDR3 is CASSHGLAGGGEQFF. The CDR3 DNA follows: TGTGCCAGCAGCCACGGACTAGCGGGAGGGGGTGAGCAGTTCTTC.

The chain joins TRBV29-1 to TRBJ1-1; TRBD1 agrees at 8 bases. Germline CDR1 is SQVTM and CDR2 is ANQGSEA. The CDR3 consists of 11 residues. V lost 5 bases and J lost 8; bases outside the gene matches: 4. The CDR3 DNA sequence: TGCAGCGTTTTCAGGGGGCAAGAAGCTTTCTTT. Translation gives CSVFRGQEAFF.

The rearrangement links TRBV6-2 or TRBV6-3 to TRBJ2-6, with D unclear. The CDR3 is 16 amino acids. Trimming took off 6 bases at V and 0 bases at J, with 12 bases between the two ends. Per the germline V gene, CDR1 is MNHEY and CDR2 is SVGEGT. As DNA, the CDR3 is TGTGCCAGCAGCCGCGCATCGAGCTCTGGGGCCAACGTCCTGACTTTC. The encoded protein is CASSRASSSGANVLTF.

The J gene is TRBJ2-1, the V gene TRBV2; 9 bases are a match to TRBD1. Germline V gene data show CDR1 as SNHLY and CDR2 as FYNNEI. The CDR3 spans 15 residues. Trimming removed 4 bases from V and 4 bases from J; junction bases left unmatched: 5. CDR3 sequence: CASSAWDREYNEQFF. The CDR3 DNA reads TGTGCCAGCAGTGCTTGGGACAGGGAATACAATGAGCAGTTCTTC. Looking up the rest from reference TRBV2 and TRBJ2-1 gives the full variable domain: EPEVTQTPSHQVTQMGQEVILRCVPISNHLYFYWYRQILGQKVEFLVSFYNNEISEKSEIFDDQFSVERPDGSNFTLKIRSTKLEDSAMYFCASSAWDREYNEQFFGPGTRLTVL.

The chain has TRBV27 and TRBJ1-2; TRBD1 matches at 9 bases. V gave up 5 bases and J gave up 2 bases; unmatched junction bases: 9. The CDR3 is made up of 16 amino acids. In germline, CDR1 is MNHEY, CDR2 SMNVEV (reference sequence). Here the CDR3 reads CASSPWTGEANYGYTF. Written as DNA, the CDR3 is TGTGCCAGCAGTCCATGGACAGGGGAGGCGAACTATGGCTACACCTTC.

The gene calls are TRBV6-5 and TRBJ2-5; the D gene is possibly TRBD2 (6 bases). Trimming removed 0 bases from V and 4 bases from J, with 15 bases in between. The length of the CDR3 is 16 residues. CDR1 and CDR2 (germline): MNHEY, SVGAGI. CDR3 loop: CASSYSIARGSETQYF. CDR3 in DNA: TGTGCCAGCAGTTACTCGATAGCGCGGGGATCAGAGACCCAGTACTTC.